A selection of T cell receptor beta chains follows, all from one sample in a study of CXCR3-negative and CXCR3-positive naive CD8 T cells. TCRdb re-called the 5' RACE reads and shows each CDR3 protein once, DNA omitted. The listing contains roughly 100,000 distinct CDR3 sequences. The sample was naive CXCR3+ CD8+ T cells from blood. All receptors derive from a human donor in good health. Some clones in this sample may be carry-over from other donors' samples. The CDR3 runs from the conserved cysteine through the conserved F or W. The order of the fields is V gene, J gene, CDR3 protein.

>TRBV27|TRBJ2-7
CASSSQLAGNEQYF
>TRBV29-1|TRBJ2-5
CSVVGTSWETQYF
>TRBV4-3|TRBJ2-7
CASSQDRSPYAGTSYEQYF
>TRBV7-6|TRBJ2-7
CASSLATRYEQYF
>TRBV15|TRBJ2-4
CATSSPPGLAGPSPIQYF
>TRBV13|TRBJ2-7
CASSLTLAGVDEQYF
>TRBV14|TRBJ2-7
CASSQVGGYEQYF
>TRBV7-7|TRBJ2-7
CASSPEGQLYEQYF
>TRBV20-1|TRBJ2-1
CSARGWDRGTGYNEQFF
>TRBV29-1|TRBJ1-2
CSVEERFRANYGYTF
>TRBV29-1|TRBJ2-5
CSVEGGWGPETQYF
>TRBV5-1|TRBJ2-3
CASSLSRSTDTQYF
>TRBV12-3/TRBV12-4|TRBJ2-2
CASSPGQGLSGELFF
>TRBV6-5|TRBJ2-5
CASSSDSYQETQYF
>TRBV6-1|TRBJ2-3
CASSESGADRWVTQYF